A selection of T cell receptor beta chains follows, all from one sample in a study of multiple sclerosis patients with progressive multifocal leukoencephalopathy. The data were produced by immunoSEQ multiplex PCR, yet TCRdb's version contains in-frame clones alone and is incomplete. The data hold about 28,000 clones, with nearly 90% observed a single time. This specimen consisted of PBMCs, obtained from a patient treated with natalizumab. The receptors here all came from a human donor with multiple sclerosis. Both conserved end residues are trimmed from each CDR3.

V,CDR3
TRBV5-1,ASSLVPATGRSNEQF
TRBV19,ASSLSSYNEQF
TRBV2,ASREEGMSTEAF
TRBV7-2,ASSLRLGLGTDTQY
TRBV29-1,SVSGQYSNQPQH
TRBV19,ASTLGGRDTQY
TRBV5-6,ASSFGAFPEQY
TRBV10-3,AISGTGVETQY
TRBV2,ASSEVSYEQY
TRBV28,ASETWAQGTEAF
TRBV5-4,ASSTAGHSNTGELF
TRBV28,ASSLDGFQPQH
TRBV5-6,ASSFDRYEAF
TRBV9,ASSDAPDRGETNQPQH
TRBV7-8,ASSLSGRATYEQY
TRBV18,ASSPPRDYNEQF
TRBV7-9,ASSLAWGGEYGYT
TRBV5-1,ASSPTRTVYGYT
TRBV4-2,ASSQPTGGNNYGYT
TRBV13,ASSLSPLAGAEETQY
TRBV19,ASIGRHLNSYEQY
TRBV5-4,ASSLTGTTEAF
TRBV4-3,ASSQDRAAGGMSGRNEQF
TRBV29-1,SVEFEGRGYT
TRBV29-1,SGLGTATYEQY
TRBV6-5,AISSSTVMGNQPQH
TRBV5-8,ASSLETTGNYGYT
TRBV2,ASRPSASYNEQF
TRBV19,ASKVDWATGYT